The 14 T cell receptor beta chains presented below share a single source sample, sequenced in a study of response to subunit inactivated influenza vaccine. TCRdb itself ran the RT-PCR reads through MiXCR, one entry per CDR3 protein. The sample carries 250,000 to 350,000 distinct CDR3 sequences, about 20% recorded once. The source material was PBMCs from blood, sampled about 20 months after vaccination. All receptors come from a man in his fifties or sixties who received an inactivated influenza vaccine.

The chain recombines TRBV3-1 with TRBJ2-1; 9 bases are a match to TRBD2. Per the germline V gene, CDR1 is LGHDT and CDR2 is YNNKEL (reference sequence). The length of the CDR3 is 17 residues. The ends lost 3 bases at V and 1 base at J; junction bases unmatched: 7. The CDR3 region has the DNA TGTGCCAGCAGCCAGATTAGCGGGAGTAGGTCCTACAATGAGCAGTTCTTC. Translating it yields CASSQISGSRSYNEQFF.

The V and J genes are TRBV28 and TRBJ1-2; D is undetermined. Trimming left V 6 bases short and J 5 bases short, with 13 bases between. CDR1 and CDR2 (germline): MDHEN, SYDVKM. This CDR3 is 13 amino acids long. Here the CDR3 DNA reads TGTGCCAGCAGCCTTGCAGAACTATATGGCTACACCTTC. This gives the protein CASSLAELYGYTF.

This sequence joins TRBV5-1 and TRBJ2-7; D gene uncertain. The CDR3 spans 14 residues. Germline V gene sequence: CDR1 SGHRS, CDR2 YFSETQ. V shed 2 bases and J shed 0 bases, with 9 bases lying between them. The CDR3 here is CASSFGRISYEQYF. As DNA, the CDR3 is TGCGCCAGCAGCTTTGGTCGGATCTCCTACGAGCAGTACTTC.

This clonotype was detected only a few times. The chain links TRBV21-1 to TRBJ2-3; no check of the table's D call, TRBD2, against the DNA was made. TRBV21-1 is a known pseudogene. The CDR3 is made up of 20 amino acids. CDR3 DNA sequence: TGTGCCAGCAGCAAAATGCCGAGAGGGACTAGCGGGGGGCGCACAGATACGCAGTATTTT. This translates into CASSKMPRGTSGGRTDTQYF.

This clonotype has only a few counts. This sequence joins TRBV7-8 and TRBJ1-2; D ambiguous. The germline V and J ends were trimmed by 5 bases and 9 bases, with 13 bases remaining between them. CDR3 length equals 12 residues. Per the germline V gene, CDR1 is SGHVS and CDR2 is FQNEAQ. CDR3 nucleotide sequence: TGTGCCAGCAGCATGCTCCGGGGAAGCTACACCTTC. Amino acids: CASSMLRGSYTF.

The rearrangement links TRBV29-1 to TRBJ2-7; 8 nucleotides align to TRBD1. J was trimmed by 5 bases and V by 7 bases; bases with no gene match: 7. Germline lookup yields CDR1 SQVTM and CDR2 ANQGSEA. CDR3 size: 12 residues. CDR3 sequence (DNA): TGCAGCGGCCTGACAGGGGTTAACGAGCAGTACTTC. Protein: CSGLTGVNEQYF.

The chain recombines TRBV6-1 with TRBJ2-2, with TRBD1 matching over 9 bases. V lost 6 bases and J lost 4; bases outside the gene matches: 6. The CDR3 length is 15 residues. The germline gives CDR1 MNHNS, CDR2 SASEGT. CDR3 sequence reads: CASSRGQGITGELFF. The CDR3 nucleotides are TGTGCCAGCAGCCGTGGACAGGGGATCACCGGGGAGCTGTTTTTT.

In its sample, this clonotype was seen many times. The chain combines TRBV6-5 with TRBJ1-1; a possible D gene is TRBD1 (5 bases). The CDR3 covers 14 residues. The germline V and J ends were trimmed by 2 bases and 4 bases, with 11 bases remaining between them. CDR1 and CDR2 (germline): MNHEY, SVGAGI. The chain's CDR3 is CASSYNSGGTEAFF. DNA of the CDR3: TGTGCCAGCAGTTACAATTCGGGGGGCACTGAAGCTTTCTTT.

In its sample, this clonotype was seen a few times. The V and J genes are TRBV10-3 and TRBJ1-3; D unresolved. CDR3 length: 13 amino acids. CDR1 is ENHRY and CDR2 is SYGVKD in the germline V gene. V lost 10 bases and J 1 base, leaving 11 bases between the germline ends. The CDR3 nucleotides read TGTGCCACTTCCGGCGGGTCTGGAAACACCATATATTTT. This gives the protein CATSGGSGNTIYF.

This clonotype was recorded a few times. The gene calls are TRBV5-1 and TRBJ2-4; maybe TRBD2 (5 bases). Germline lookup yields CDR1 SGHRS and CDR2 YFSETQ. This CDR3 contains 15 residues. V shed 0 bases and J shed 9 bases, with 16 bases lying between them. The CDR3 nucleotides read TGCGCCAGCAGCTTGGCAGGCCCTAGAGGAGGCATTCAGTACTTC. This encodes CASSLAGPRGGIQYF.

The chain recombines TRBV30 with TRBJ1-2; D is unresolved. The germline V and J ends were trimmed by 5 bases and 4 bases, with 17 bases remaining between them. This CDR3 is built from 14 residues. Germline-derived CDR1 and CDR2 are GTSNPN and SVGIG (reference sequence). In DNA, the CDR3 is TGTGCCTGGGGAGTTGGGCTCGGAGGCTATGGCTACACCTTC. Translation gives CAWGVGLGGYGYTF.

This chain uses TRBV12-3 or TRBV12-4 with TRBJ2-1; 12 positions agree with TRBD2. The V and J ends lost 6 bases and 13 bases, in that order; junction bases with no gene match: 13. The CDR3 consists of 15 residues. The CDR3 region has the DNA TGTGCCAGCAGGTCGGGACTAGCGGGTGGACCTACCCAGTTCTTC. Amino acid sequence: CASRSGLAGGPTQFF.

This clonotype was seen only a few times. The chain uses TRBV20-1 and TRBJ1-5; D may be TRBD1 (5 bases). Between the trimmed V and J ends, which lost 4 bases and 1 base, there was a span of 17 bases. CDR3 size: 16 residues. Germline values: CDR1 DFQATT, CDR2 SNEGSKA (reference sequence). CDR3 region: CSATQIQGRSNQPQHF. The DNA of the CDR3 is TGCAGTGCTACCCAAATTCAGGGACGGAGCAATCAGCCCCAGCATTTT.

The chain employs TRBV5-4 and TRBJ2-5, with D tentatively TRBD1 (6 bases). Trimming stripped 2 bases from V and 5 bases from J, with 16 bases between. The germline V gene has CDR1 SGHNT and CDR2 YYREEE (reference sequence). The CDR3 spans 15 residues. CDR3 loop: CASSFEQGLQETQYF. The CDR3 DNA reads as TGTGCCAGCAGCTTTGAACAGGGATTGCAGGAGACCCAGTACTTC.